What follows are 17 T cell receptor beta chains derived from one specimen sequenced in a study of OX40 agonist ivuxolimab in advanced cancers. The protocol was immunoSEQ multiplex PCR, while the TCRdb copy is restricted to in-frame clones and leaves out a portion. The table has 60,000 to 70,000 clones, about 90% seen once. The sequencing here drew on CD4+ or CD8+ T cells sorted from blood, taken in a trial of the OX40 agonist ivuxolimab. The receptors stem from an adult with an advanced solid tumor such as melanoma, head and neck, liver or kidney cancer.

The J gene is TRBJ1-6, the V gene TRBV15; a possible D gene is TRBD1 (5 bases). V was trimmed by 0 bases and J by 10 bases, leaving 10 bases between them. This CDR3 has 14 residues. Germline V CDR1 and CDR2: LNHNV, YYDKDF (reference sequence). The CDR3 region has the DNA TGTGCCACCAGCAGAGATACGCAGGGCTCACCCCTCCACTTT. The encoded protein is CATSRDTQGSPLHF.

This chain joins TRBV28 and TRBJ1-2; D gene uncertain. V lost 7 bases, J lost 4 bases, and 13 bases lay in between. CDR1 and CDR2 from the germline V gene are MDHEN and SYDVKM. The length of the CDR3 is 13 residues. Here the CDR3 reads CASTEGSIYGYTF. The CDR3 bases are TGTGCCAGCACTGAAGGGTCGATCTATGGCTACACCTTC.

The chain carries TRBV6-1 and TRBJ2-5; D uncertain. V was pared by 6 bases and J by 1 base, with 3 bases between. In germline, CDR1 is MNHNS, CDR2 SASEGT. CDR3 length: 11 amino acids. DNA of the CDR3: TGTGCCAGCAGGGTCCAAGAGACCCAGTACTTC. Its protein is CASRVQETQYF.

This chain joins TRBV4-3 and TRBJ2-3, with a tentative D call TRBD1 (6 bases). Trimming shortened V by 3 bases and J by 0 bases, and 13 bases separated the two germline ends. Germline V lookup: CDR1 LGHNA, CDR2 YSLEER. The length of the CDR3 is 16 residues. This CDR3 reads CASSQTGATSTDTQYF. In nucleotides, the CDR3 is TGCGCCAGCAGCCAGACAGGCGCGACTAGCACAGATACGCAGTATTTT.

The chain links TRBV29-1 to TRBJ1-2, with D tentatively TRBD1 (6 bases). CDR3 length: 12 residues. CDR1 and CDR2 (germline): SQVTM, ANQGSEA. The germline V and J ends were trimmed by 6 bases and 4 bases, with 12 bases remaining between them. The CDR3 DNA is TGCAGCGTCCAACGGGACATCTATGGCTACACCTTC. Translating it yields CSVQRDIYGYTF.

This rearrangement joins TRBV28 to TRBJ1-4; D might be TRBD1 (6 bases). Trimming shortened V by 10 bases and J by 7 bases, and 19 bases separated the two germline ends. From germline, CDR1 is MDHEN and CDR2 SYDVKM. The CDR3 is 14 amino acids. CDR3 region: CAIEKGVGGEKLFF. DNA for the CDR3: TGTGCCATCGAGAAGGGGGTTGGCGGTGAAAAACTGTTTTTT.

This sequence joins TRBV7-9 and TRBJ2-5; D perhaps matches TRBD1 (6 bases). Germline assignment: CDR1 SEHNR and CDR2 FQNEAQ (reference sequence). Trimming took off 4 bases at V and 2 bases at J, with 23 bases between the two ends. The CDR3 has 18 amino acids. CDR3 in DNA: TGTGCCAGCAGCTATATGAACAGAGGGGGTGAGCGTCAAGAGACCCAGTACTTC. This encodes CASSYMNRGGERQETQYF. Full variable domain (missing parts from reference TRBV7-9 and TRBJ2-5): DTGVSQNPRHKITKRGQNVTFRCDPISEHNRLYWYRQTLGQGPEFLTYFQNEAQLEKSRLLSDRFSAERPKGSFSTLEIQRTEQGDSAMYLCASSYMNRGGERQETQYFGPGTRLLVL.

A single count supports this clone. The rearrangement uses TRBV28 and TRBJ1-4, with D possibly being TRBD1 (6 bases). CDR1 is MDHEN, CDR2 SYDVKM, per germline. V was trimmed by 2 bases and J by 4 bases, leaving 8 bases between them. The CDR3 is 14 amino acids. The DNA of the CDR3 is TGTGCCAGCAGTTTAGGGGGCGATAATGAAAAACTGTTTTTT. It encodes CASSLGGDNEKLFF.

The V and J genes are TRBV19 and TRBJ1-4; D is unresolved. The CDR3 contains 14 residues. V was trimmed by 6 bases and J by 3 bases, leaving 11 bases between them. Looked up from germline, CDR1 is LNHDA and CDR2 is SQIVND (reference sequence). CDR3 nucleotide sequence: TGTGCCAGTAGGTCGACCTCGGCTAATGAAAAACTGTTTTTT. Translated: CASRSTSANEKLFF.

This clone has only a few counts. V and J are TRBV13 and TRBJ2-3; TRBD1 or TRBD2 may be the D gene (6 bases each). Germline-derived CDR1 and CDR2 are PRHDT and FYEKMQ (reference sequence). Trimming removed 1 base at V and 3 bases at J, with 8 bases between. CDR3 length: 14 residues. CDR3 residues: CASSLVGGTDTQYF. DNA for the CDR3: TGTGCCAGCAGCTTAGTAGGGGGGACAGATACGCAGTATTTT.

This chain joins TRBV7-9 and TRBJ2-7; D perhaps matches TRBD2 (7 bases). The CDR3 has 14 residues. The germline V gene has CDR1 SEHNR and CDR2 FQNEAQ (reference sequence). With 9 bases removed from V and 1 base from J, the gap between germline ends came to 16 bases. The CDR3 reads CARGWGGQSYEQYF. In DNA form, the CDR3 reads TGTGCCAGGGGTTGGGGGGGACAATCCTACGAGCAGTACTTC.

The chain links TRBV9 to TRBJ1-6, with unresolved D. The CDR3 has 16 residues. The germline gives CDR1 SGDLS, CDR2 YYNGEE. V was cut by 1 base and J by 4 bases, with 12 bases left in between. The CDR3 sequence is CASSVSVQSYNSPLHF. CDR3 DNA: TGTGCCAGCAGCGTAAGCGTCCAATCGTATAATTCACCCCTCCACTTT.

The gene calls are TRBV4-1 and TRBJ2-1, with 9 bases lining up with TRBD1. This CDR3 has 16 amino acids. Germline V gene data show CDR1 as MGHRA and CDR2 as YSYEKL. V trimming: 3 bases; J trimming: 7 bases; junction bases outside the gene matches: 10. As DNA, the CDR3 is TGCGCCAGCAGCCACGGGCACGCGGACAGGGGAAATGAGCAGTTCTTC. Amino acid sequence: CASSHGHADRGNEQFF.

CDR3 DNA sequence: TGTGCCAGCAACGTTCTAGCGGGAGCAGCTGAGCAGTACTTC. Its translation: CASNVLAGAAEQYF. The chain recombines TRBV5-8 with TRBJ2-5; TRBD2 matches at 10 bases. This CDR3 contains 14 residues. V lost 6 bases to trimming and J lost 11 bases; unmatched junction nucleotides: 13. The germline V gene has CDR1 SGHTS and CDR2 YDEGEE.

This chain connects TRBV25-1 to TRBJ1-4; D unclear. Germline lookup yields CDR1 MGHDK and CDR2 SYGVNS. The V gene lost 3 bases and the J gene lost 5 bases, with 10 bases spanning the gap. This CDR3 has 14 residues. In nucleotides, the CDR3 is TGTGCCAGCAGTGAGGAGTTGGGAAATGAAAAACTGTTTTTT. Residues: CASSEELGNEKLFF.

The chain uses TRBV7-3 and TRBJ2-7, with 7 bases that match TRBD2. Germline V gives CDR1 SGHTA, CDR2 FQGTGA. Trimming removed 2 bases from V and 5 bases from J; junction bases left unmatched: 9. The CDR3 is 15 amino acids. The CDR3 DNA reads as TGTGCCAGCAGCTTACAGAGGACTAGAACCCACGAGCAGTACTTC. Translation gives CASSLQRTRTHEQYF.

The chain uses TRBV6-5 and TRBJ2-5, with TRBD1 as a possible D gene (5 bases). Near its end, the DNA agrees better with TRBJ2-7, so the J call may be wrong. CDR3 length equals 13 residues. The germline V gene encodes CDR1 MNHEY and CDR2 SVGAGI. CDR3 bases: TGTGCCAGCCGGACACACAACTCCTACGAGCAGTACTTC. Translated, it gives CASRTHNSYEQYF.